This T cell receptor beta chain was profiled in a study of T-cell memory formation after mild COVID-19. Study-wide context: Largely, the TCR clusters proved donor specific.

TCRdb independently ran MiXCR on the 5' RACE reads; one entry per CDR3 protein. The data show about 49,000 distinct CDR3 sequences, with roughly a quarter seen just once and 43% held by the top ten. This receptor was identified in a man aged 18 to 29 who had mild COVID-19 (a few samples of this study predate the infection). Cell type and time point are not known. Material: PBMCs or a T cell subset sorted from them (not recorded which).

CDR3 nucleotide sequence: TGTGCCAGCAGCAATAGGACTAGCCGATCCTACGAGCAGTACTTC. Amino acids: CASSNRTSRSYEQYF. The chain carries TRBV12-3 or TRBV12-4 and TRBJ2-7; 8 bases align to TRBD2. Germline trimming cut 6 bases from V and 1 base from J; bases unmatched to any gene: 8. This CDR3 is built from 15 residues.